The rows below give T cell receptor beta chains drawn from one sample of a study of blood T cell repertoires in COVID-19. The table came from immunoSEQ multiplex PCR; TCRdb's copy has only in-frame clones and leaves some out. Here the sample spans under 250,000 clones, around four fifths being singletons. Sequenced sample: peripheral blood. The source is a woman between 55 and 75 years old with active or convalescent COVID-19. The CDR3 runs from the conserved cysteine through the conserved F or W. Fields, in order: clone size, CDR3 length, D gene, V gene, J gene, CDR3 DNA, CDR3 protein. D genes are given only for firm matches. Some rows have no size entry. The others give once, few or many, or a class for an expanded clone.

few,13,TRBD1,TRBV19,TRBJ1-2,TGTGCCAGTACCTCGACAGGGACTAGGAGCTACACCTTC,CASTSTGTRSYTF
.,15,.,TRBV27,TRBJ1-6,TGTGCCAGCAGTTTAACGGCAGGGTTGAATTCACCCCTCCACTTT,CASSLTAGLNSPLHF
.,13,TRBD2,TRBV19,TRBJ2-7,TGTGCCAGTACTGGGACTAGCCGTTACGAGCAGTACTTC,CASTGTSRYEQYF
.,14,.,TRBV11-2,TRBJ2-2,TGTGCCAGCAGCTTAGGCTCCTCGAGCGGGGAGCTGTTTTTT,CASSLGSSSGELFF
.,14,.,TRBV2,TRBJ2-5,TGTGCCAGCAGTGCGCGCAAGCCCCAAGAGACCCAGTACTTC,CASSARKPQETQYF
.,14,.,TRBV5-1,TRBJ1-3,TGCGCCAGCAGTTTTGACAGCTCTGGAAACACCATATATTTT,CASSFDSSGNTIYF
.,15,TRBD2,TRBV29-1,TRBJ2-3,TGCAGCGTTGAAGGGACTAGCGGGGGGCCAGATACGCAGTATTTT,CSVEGTSGGPDTQYF
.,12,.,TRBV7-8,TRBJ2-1,TGTGCCAGCAGCTTAGCTCAGTATGAGCAGTTCTTC,CASSLAQYEQFF
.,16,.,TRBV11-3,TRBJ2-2,TGTGCCAGCAGCCCAGCGGGCACCACGAACACCGGGGAGCTGTTTTTT,CASSPAGTTNTGELFF
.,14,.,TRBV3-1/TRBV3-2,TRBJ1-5,TGTGCCAGCAGCCAAGGCCGGGGGATTCAGCCCCAGCATTTT,CASSQGRGIQPQHF